This record covers a single T cell receptor (beta chain). Trimming took off 8 bases at V and 0 bases at J, with 16 bases between the two ends. This CDR3 is built from 15 residues. Germline CDR1 reads MNHEY; CDR2 reads SMNVEV (reference sequence). This specimen belongs to a study of blood T cell repertoires in COVID-19. Study at large: T cells, B-cell-depleted T cells, or PBMCs supplied cDNA or gDNA.

Assay: immunoSEQ multiplex PCR; the TCRdb copy retains only in-frame clones and omits some. The profile shows about 240,000 clones, 85% to 90% of them singletons. Specimen: peripheral blood. This TCR came from a middle-aged woman who had recovered from COVID-19. The chain combines TRBV27 with TRBJ1-1, with D perhaps matching TRBD1 (6 bases). The CDR3 protein is CASFPHQGLNTEAFF. The CDR3 nucleotides are TGTGCCAGCTTTCCCCACCAGGGGCTGAACACTGAAGCTTTCTTT.